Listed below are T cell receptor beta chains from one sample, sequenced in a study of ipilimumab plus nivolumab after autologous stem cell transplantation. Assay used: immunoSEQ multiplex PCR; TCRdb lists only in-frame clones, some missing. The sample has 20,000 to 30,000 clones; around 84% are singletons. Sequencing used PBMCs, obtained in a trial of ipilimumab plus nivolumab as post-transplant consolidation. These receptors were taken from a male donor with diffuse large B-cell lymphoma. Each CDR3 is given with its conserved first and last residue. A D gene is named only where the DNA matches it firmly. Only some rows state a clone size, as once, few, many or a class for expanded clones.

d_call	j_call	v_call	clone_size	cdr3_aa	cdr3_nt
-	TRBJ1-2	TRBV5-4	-	CASSQDVDGIGYTF	TGTGCCAGCAGCCAGGACGTAGACGGTATTGGCTACACCTTC
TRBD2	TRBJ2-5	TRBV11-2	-	CASSKGLAGTSKQETQYF	TGTGCCAGCAGCAAAGGACTAGCGGGGACCTCAAAGCAAGAGACCCAGTACTTC
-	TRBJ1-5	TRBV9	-	CASSVDGADQPQHF	TGTGCCAGCAGCGTAGACGGGGCGGATCAGCCCCAGCATTTT
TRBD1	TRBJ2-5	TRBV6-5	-	CASRRTGGWKTQYF	TGTGCCAGCAGACGGACAGGGGGCTGGAAGACCCAGTACTTC
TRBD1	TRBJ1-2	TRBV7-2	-	CASSEATGGHYGYTF	TGTGCCAGCAGCGAGGCGACAGGGGGCCACTATGGCTACACCTTC
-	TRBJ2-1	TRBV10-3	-	CAISVLGSGNEQFF	TGTGCCATCAGTGTTTTGGGGTCGGGCAATGAGCAGTTCTTC
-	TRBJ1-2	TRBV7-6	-	CASSWRGGEGYTF	TGTGCCAGCAGCTGGAGGGGAGGGGAAGGCTACACCTTC
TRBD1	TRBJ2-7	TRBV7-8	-	CASSLGGQGSYEQYF	TGTGCCAGCAGCTTAGGAGGACAGGGCTCCTACGAGCAGTACTTC
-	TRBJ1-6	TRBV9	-	CASSAEQGGTSPLHF	TGTGCCAGCAGCGCCGAACAGGGTGGCACTTCACCCCTCCACTTT
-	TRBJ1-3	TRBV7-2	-	CASSLRGGTTGNTIYF	TGTGCCAGCAGCCTGAGGGGGGGTACGACTGGAAACACCATATATTTT
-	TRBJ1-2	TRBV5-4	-	CASSLVQGPSYTF	TGTGCCAGCAGCTTGGTACAGGGTCCGAGCTACACCTTC
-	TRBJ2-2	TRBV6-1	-	CASESGEGVTGELFF	TGTGCCAGCGAATCAGGGGAGGGGGTGACCGGGGAGCTGTTTTTT
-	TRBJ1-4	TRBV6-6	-	CASSYETIQREKLFF	TGTGCCAGCAGTTACGAAACTATCCAAAGGGAAAAACTGTTTTTT
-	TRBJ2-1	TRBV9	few	CASSVGGASYNEQFF	TGTGCCAGCAGCGTTGGCGGGGCTTCCTACAATGAGCAGTTCTTC
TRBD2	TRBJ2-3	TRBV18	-	CASSEGLAATDTQYF	TGTGCCAGCTCGGAGGGACTAGCGGCTACAGATACGCAGTATTTT
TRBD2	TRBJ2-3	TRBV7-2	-	CASSTSGGASSTDTQYF	TGTGCCAGCAGTACTAGCGGGGGGGCCTCTAGCACAGATACGCAGTATTTT
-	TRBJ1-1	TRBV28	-	CASNGGLATEAFF	TGTGCCAGCAATGGTGGTTTGGCCACTGAAGCTTTCTTT
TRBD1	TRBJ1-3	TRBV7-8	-	CASSRLGTGAGNTIYF	TGTGCCAGCAGCCGGCTCGGGACAGGGGCTGGAAACACCATATATTTT
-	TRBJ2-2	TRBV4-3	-	CASGVGATGELFF	TGCGCCAGCGGGGTCGGAGCCACCGGGGAGCTGTTTTTT
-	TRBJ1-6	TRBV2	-	CASSEVGQSSSYNSPLHF	TGTGCCAGCAGTGAGGTCGGACAGTCGAGCTCCTATAATTCACCCCTCCACTTT
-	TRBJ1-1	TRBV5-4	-	CASSLVKDTEAFF	TGTGCCAGCAGCTTGGTGAAAGACACTGAAGCTTTCTTT
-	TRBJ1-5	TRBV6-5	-	CASSKQGTSNQPQHF	TGTGCCAGCAGTAAACAGGGAACGAGCAATCAGCCCCAGCATTTT
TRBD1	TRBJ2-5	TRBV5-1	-	CASSLAGQGGLQETQYF	TGCGCCAGCAGCTTGGCCGGACAGGGGGGCCTCCAAGAGACCCAGTACTTC
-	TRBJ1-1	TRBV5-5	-	CASSLIGDWGTEAFF	TGTGCCAGCAGCTTAATCGGGGATTGGGGCACTGAAGCTTTCTTT
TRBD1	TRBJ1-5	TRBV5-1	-	CASSLGTGGRQPQHF	TGCGCCAGCAGCTTGGGGACAGGAGGACGTCAGCCCCAGCATTTT
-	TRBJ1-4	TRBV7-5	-	CDEEAGFVATNEKLFF	TGTGACGAGGAGGCAGGATTCGTTGCAACTAATGAAAAACTGTTTTTT
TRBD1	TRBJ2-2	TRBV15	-	CATSRLDRDSGELFF	TGTGCCACCAGCAGATTAGACAGGGACAGCGGGGAGCTGTTTTTT
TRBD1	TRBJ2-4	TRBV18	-	CASSPEGGTKNIQYF	TGTGCCAGCTCACCAGAAGGGGGCACCAAAAACATTCAGTACTTC
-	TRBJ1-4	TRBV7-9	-	CASSLIAGEKLFF	TGTGCCAGCAGCTTAATTGCGGGGGAAAAACTGTTTTTT
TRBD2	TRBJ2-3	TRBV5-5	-	CASSPLAGIEDTQYF	TGTGCCAGCAGCCCGTTAGCGGGGATAGAGGATACGCAGTATTTT
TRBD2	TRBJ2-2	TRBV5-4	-	CASSPGGTSGSGELFF	TGTGCCAGCAGCCCAGGCGGGACTAGCGGAAGCGGGGAGCTGTTTTTT
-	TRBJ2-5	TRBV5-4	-	CASSLGGSFPLGETQYF	TGTGCCAGCAGCTTGGGGGGCAGTTTTCCCCTAGGGGAGACCCAGTACTTC
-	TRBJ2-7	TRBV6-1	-	CASSPTSYEQYF	TGTGCCAGCAGCCCGACCTCCTACGAGCAGTACTTC
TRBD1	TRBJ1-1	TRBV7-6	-	CASSPVTGVGTEAFF	TGTGCCAGCAGCCCCGTAACAGGGGTAGGTACTGAAGCTTTCTTT
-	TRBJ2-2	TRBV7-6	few	CASSLRGTGELFF	TGTGCCAGCAGCTTAAGGGGCACCGGGGAGCTGTTTTTT
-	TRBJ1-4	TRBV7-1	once	CASTNNEKLFF	TGTGCCAGCACCAATAATGAAAAACTGTTTTTT
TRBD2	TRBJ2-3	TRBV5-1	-	CASSSSGGAMTDTQYF	TGCGCCAGCAGCTCTAGCGGGGGGGCAATGACAGATACGCAGTATTTT
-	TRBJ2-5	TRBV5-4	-	CASSRGLGETQYF	TGTGCCAGCAGCCGGGGGCTGGGAGAGACCCAGTACTTC
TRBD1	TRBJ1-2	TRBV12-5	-	CASGPGQVDYGYTF	TGTGCTAGTGGCCCGGGACAGGTGGACTATGGCTACACCTTC
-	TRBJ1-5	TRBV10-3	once	CAISESIGLDQPQHF	TGTGCCATCAGTGAGTCGATAGGTCTGGATCAGCCCCAGCATTTT
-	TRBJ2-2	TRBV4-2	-	CASSQAFRGIATGELFF	TGTGCCAGCAGCCAAGCCTTCAGGGGTATCGCCACCGGGGAGCTGTTTTTT
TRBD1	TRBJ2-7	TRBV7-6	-	CASSVGTGGDYEQYF	TGTGCCAGCAGCGTAGGGACAGGGGGGGACTACGAGCAGTACTTC
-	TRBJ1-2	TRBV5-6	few	CASSLGDRGYTF	TGTGCCAGCAGCTTGGGGGATCGAGGCTACACCTTC
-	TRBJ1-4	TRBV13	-	CASRPYGNEKLFF	TGTGCCAGCAGGCCATACGGCAATGAAAAACTGTTTTTT
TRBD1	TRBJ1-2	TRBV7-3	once	CASSLTGVAGGAYTF	TGTGCCAGCAGCTTAACGGGGGTCGCAGGGGGCGCCTACACCTTC
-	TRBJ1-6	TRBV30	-	CAWRFGQRRESPLHF	TGTGCCTGGAGGTTTGGACAGCGGCGTGAATCACCCCTCCACTTT
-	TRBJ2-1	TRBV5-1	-	CASSLGGYTNNEQFF	TGCGCCAGCAGCTTGGGAGGTTACACAAACAATGAGCAGTTCTTC
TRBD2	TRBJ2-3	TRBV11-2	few	CASRLGVAGGRDTQYF	TGTGCCAGCAGGCTGGGGGTAGCGGGGGGGCGCGATACGCAGTATTTT
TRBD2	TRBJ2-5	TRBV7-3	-	CASSVSGGARETQYF	TGTGCCAGCAGCGTTAGCGGGGGGGCCCGAGAGACCCAGTACTTC
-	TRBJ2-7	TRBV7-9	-	CASSPALWTSEQYF	TGTGCCAGCAGCCCCGCCCTATGGACGTCCGAGCAGTACTTC
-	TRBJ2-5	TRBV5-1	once	CASSLNSLQETQYF	TGCGCCAGCAGCTTGAATTCCCTCCAAGAGACCCAGTACTTC
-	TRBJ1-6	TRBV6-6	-	CASSRTAYSPLHF	TGTGCCAGCAGCAGGACAGCATATTCACCCCTCCACTTT
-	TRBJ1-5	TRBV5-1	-	CASSDGGLSNQPQHF	TGCGCCAGCAGCGATGGGGGACTAAGCAATCAGCCCCAGCATTTT
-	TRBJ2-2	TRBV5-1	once	CASMGDGELFF	TGCGCCAGCATGGGCGACGGGGAGCTGTTTTTT
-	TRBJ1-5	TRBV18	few	CASSSLVGEPQHF	TGTGCCAGCTCATCCTTGGTGGGAGAGCCCCAGCATTTT
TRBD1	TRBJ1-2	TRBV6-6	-	CASSRTGSYGYTF	TGTGCCAGCAGCCGGACAGGGAGCTATGGCTACACCTTC